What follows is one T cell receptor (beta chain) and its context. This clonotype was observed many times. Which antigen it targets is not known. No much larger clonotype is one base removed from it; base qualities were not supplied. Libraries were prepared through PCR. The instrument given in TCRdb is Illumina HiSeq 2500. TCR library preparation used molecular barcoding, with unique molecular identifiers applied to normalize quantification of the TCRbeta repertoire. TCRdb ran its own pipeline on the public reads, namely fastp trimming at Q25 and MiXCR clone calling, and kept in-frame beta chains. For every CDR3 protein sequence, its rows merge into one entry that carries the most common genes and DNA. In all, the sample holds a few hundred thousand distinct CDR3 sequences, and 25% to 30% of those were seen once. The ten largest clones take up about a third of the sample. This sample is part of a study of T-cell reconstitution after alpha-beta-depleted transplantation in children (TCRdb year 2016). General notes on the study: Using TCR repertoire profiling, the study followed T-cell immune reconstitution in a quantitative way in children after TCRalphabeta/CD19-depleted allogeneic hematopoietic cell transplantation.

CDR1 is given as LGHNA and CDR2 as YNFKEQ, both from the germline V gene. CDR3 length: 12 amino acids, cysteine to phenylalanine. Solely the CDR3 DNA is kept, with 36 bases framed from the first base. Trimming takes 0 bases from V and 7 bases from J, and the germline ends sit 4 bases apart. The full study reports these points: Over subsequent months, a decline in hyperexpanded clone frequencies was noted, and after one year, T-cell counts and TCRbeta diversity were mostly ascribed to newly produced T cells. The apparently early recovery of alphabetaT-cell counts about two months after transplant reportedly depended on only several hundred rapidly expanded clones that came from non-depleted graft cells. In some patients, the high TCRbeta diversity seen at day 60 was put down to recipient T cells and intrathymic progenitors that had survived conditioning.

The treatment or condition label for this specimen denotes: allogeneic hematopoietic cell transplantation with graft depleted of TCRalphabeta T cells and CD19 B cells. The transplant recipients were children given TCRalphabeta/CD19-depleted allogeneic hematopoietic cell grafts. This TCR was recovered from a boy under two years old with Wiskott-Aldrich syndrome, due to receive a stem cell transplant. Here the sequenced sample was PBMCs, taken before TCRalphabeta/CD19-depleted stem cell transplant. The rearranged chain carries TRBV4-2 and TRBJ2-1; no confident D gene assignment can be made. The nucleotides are TGTGCCAGCAGCCAAGAGTGGAATGAGCAGTTCTTC. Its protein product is CASSQEWNEQFF.